This TCR beta chain was recovered during a study of shared clonotypes between healthy human individuals (dated by TCRdb to the early 2020s). The study in broad terms: A couple of women and three men aged 18 to 49 years were included in the cohort. For each donor, three plates each were used for CD4 naive and CD4 memory, two plates were used for CD8 naive, and one plate was used for CD8 memory. To increase sequencing depth and limit assay-specific biases, TCR repertoire library preparation and sequencing were carried out by different laboratories using diverse techniques. Blood TCR repertoires of 5 or 6 healthy adults were deeply sequenced to estimate repertoire size and the extent of clonotype sharing between individuals. Leukapheresis yielded between about 0.85 and 9 billion PBMCs per donor.

The germline V gene provides CDR1 SNHLY and CDR2 FYNNEI. Trimming costs V 4 bases and J 4 bases, and their ends lie 30 bases apart. Including cysteine and phenylalanine, the CDR3 has 20 amino acids. Left in the record is the CDR3 DNA by itself, 60 bases read in frame from the first base. The paper as a whole reports these results and caveats: Pairwise subsampling indicated that sequencing depth was expected to affect the degree of clonotype sharing among donors. Compared with non-shared clonotypes, clonotypes shared by all four sorted-subset donors had higher generation probabilities. Sampling was restricted to blood, and TCR repertoires in tissues likely differ from the TCR repertoires found in blood. Naive subsets generally had larger estimated clonotype richness than memory subsets. Incomplete sequencing was indicated by rarefaction of sorted-subset datasets, despite the large sequencing depth. Because the study included a small number of donors, the genetic and exposure-history diversity represented was limited. Sharing across a handful of donors was observed for around 5% of naive CD4, 3% to 3.5% of naive CD8, over 2% of memory CD4, and around 0.4% of memory CD8 clonotypes.

Points on this clone: Its antigen remains unidentified. The input lacks base qualities; no much larger clone sits a single base away.

The donors were healthy, HIV-negative adults with no recently reported acute infections or vaccinations. All donors were Caucasian adults living in Nashville, Tennessee, USA. CD4+ T cells were enriched by magnetic negative selection; naive cells were then positively selected on CD45RA, and the negative fraction formed the memory subset. After blood collection by leukapheresis, PBMCs were isolated using Ficoll-Histopaque density gradient centrifugation and then cryopreserved in the vapor phase of liquid nitrogen. Analytical flow cytometry was used to check the purity and quantity of every magnetically sorted T cell population. Genomic DNA was isolated from each sorted fraction and quantified by UV absorbance on a Nanodrop 2000c. Using the deep immunoSEQ assay, multiplex PCR amplified TCR CDR3 regions from genomic DNA. Extracted genomic DNA from each cell subset was distributed evenly across all wells of several immunoSEQ 96-well plates, and each plate was treated as a replicate. For sorted subsets, 200 ng of genomic DNA, equivalent to around 29,000 T cell genomes, went into each replicate PCR. Purified libraries were quantified with a Qubit 3.0 fluorometer, sized on a Bioanalyzer 2100, and re-quantified with the KAPA Library Quantification kit. A separate single-read 150-cycle Illumina NextSeq 550 flow cell was used to sequence each immunoSEQ 96-well plate. Turning to the authors' computational methods: Because the immunoSEQ output held only junctional sequences and lacked quality scores, the filtering could not match the filtering applied to full-length reads. To assign V/J genes and CDR3, sequences were annotated using PyIR, a Python wrapper for IgBLAST v1.9, with IMGT germline references. Reads were filtered out if the reads had weak V/J assignments (E-value above 1e-6), no CDR3, stop codons, out-of-frame junctions, or ambiguous translated residues. A V3J clonotype was defined by an identical inferred V gene, J gene, and CDR3 amino acid sequence. The percentage overlap between two repertoires was calculated by dividing the number of shared unique clonotypes by the size of the smaller repertoire. RTK rarefaction, the Chao1 estimator, and Recon v2.1 estimates of unobserved clonotypes were used to assess repertoire richness. Generation probabilities for all TCRbeta clonotypes obtained by the gDNA method from a handful of donors were computed using OLGA. TCRdb carries this immuneACCESS record with in-frame sequences only. Its versions omit some clonotypes, under half of them owing to an unresolved V gene in the studies checked, with the rest unexplained. V and J calls and clone size are given by that table; D and trimming were obtained from the DNA. Across this sample there are roughly 1 million clones, with around 78% seen only once. Of the sample, approximately 0.5% falls within the top ten clones.

This sequence was found in a man between 18 and 29 years old in good health. Some clones in this sample may be carry-over from other donors' samples. Sequencing was carried out using memory CD4+ T cells from PBMCs. The cell subset or site label here, explained by the study, means: CD45RA-negative fraction. Rearrangement joined TRBV2 to TRBJ2-3; TRBD1 could be the D gene, as 6 bases match. For the CDR3, the sequence is CASSGWRSGTPASGADTQYF. Read as DNA, the sequence is TGTGCCAGCAGTGGGTGGAGATCGGGGACACCTGCTTCTGGGGCAGATACGCAGTATTTT.